One and the same sample provided the 27 T cell receptor beta chains below, sequenced in a study of T cells in Graves' hyperthyroidism and ophthalmopathy. Amplification yielded TCR beta CDR3 regions, with RNA transcripts as the source. HTBI primers were the set used in a first-round RT-PCR of the TCR CDR3. TCRdb redid the calling of the multiplex PCR reads with MiXCR, one entry per CDR3 protein. In the table there are 500,000 to 600,000 distinct CDR3 sequences, less than 20% of which are singletons. The sequenced sample was blood. The receptors here all came from a man aged 35 to 55 with Graves' ophthalmopathy.

The sample holds a few counts of this clonotype. The CDR3 DNA sequence: TGCAGTGCTAGGGAGGGACCCCCGCAGTATTTT. Its translation is CSAREGPPQYF. The chain carries TRBV20-1 and TRBJ2-3, with D tentatively TRBD2 (6 bases). The CDR3 sequence is 11 residues long. Trimming removed 3 bases at V and 10 bases at J, with 11 bases between. Germline loops: CDR1 DFQATT, CDR2 SNEGSKA (reference sequence).

This clonotype was counted a few times. The chain couples TRBV4-2 to TRBJ1-3; D not certain. The CDR3 runs to 17 residues. Germline loops: CDR1 LGHNA, CDR2 YNFKEQ. Trimming removed 0 bases at V and 0 bases at J, with 12 bases between. The CDR3 sequence: CASSQDKQITSGNTIYF. CDR3 sequence (DNA): TGTGCCAGCAGCCAAGATAAGCAGATAACCTCTGGAAACACCATATATTTT.

The chain has TRBV5-5 and TRBJ1-4; TRBD1 matches 11 bases. This CDR3 is built from 17 residues. Trimming removed 4 bases from V and 4 bases from J; junction bases left unmatched: 9. Germline V gene data show CDR1 as SGHKS and CDR2 as YYEKEE (reference sequence). CDR3: CASSGQGAVHINEKLFF. CDR3 bases: TGTGCCAGCAGCGGACAGGGGGCCGTTCACATTAATGAAAAACTGTTTTTT.

The table lists this clonotype with a few counts. V gene TRBV27 combines with J gene TRBJ2-2; 9 nucleotides agree with TRBD1. Germline V gene sequence: CDR1 MNHEY, CDR2 SMNVEV (reference sequence). The CDR3 covers 16 residues. V was clipped by 8 bases and J by 5 bases; unmatched bases: 12. Written as DNA, the CDR3 is TGTGCCAGCGGGGAGTCGGGACAGGGTTATACCGGGGAGCTGTTTTTT. Translation: CASGESGQGYTGELFF.

The rearrangement links TRBV2 to TRBJ1-3; no reliable D call. This CDR3 is built from 14 residues. Trimming cost V 4 bases and J 0 bases, with 7 bases left between them. The V gene's germline CDR1 is SNHLY and CDR2 FYNNEI. CDR3 region: CASSAYRSGNTIYF. The CDR3 nucleotides are TGTGCCAGCAGTGCGTACCGCTCTGGAAACACCATATATTTT.

This clonotype was seen repeatedly, ten times or more. Compared with germline, one end of the junction differs, possibly owing to a read error. The V and J genes are TRBV5-1 and TRBJ2-7, with 12 bases aligning to TRBD2. The CDR3 consists of 16 residues. Germline CDR1 is SGHRS and CDR2 is YFSETQ. CDR3 protein: CASSYGLAGTTYAQYF. The DNA for the CDR3 is TGCGCCAGCAGCTACGGACTAGCGGGAACTACCTACGCGCAGTACTTC. The variable domain in full, completed from reference TRBV5-1 and TRBJ2-7, reads KAGVTQTPRYLIKTRGQQVTLSCSPISGHRSVSWYQQTPGQGLQFLFEYFSETQRNKGNFPGRFSGRQFSNSRSEMNVSTLELGDSALYLCASSYGLAGTTYAQYFGPGTRLTVT.

This clonotype has a count of ten or more. The rearrangement uses TRBV6-1 and TRBJ1-1; no clear D gene. CDR1 and CDR2 (germline): MNHNS, SASEGT. Trimming stripped 7 bases from V and 1 base from J, with 7 bases between. This CDR3 has 12 amino acids. The CDR3 loop is CASIPTNTEAFF. In nucleotides, the CDR3 is TGTGCCAGCATCCCGACGAACACTGAAGCTTTCTTT.

The CDR3 loop is CASSIAGIYEQYF. CDR3 DNA: TGTGCCAGCAGCATAGCGGGGATCTACGAGCAGTACTTC. The V and J genes are TRBV12-3 or TRBV12-4 and TRBJ2-7; 8 bases map to TRBD2. This CDR3 comprises 13 residues. V lost 6 bases and J lost 3; bases outside the gene matches: 4.

At least ten counts were recorded for this clonotype. CDR3 sequence (DNA): TGTGCCAGCAGTCGAAACACAGATACGCAGTATTTT. Translation gives CASSRNTDTQYF. The chain has TRBV2 and TRBJ2-3; D gene uncertain. This CDR3 comprises 12 residues. V shed 5 bases and J shed 2 bases, with 5 bases lying between them. Germline CDR1 reads SNHLY; CDR2 reads FYNNEI.

This chain joins TRBV5-6 and TRBJ2-1, with 8 nucleotides matching TRBD2. Germline CDR1 is SGHDT and CDR2 is YYEEEE. This CDR3 has 17 residues. Unmatched junction bases numbered 10, after V lost 2 bases and J lost 3 bases. The DNA of the CDR3 is TGTGCCAGCAGCTTCGGGGTCGGTAGCGGGATCTACAATGAGCAGTTCTTC. The encoded protein is CASSFGVGSGIYNEQFF.

CDR3 nucleotide sequence: TGCGCCAGCAGCTCAGGACAGGCTAAAGAGACCCAGTACTTC. The encoded protein is CASSSGQAKETQYF. The rearrangement joins TRBV5-1 to TRBJ2-5, with TRBD1 matching over 7 bases. V was pared by 3 bases and J by 3 bases, with 5 bases of the junction left unmatched. The CDR3 runs 14 residues. Germline V gene lookup returns CDR1 SGHRS and CDR2 YFSETQ.

This sequence joins TRBV6-1 and TRBJ2-1; D remains unclear. CDR3 length: 14 amino acids. The ends were cut back, 4 bases at V and 8 bases at J, with 15 bases in the middle. Per the germline V gene, CDR1 is MNHNS and CDR2 is SASEGT. The CDR3 loop reads CASSALARSYEQFF. The CDR3 coding sequence is TGTGCCAGCAGTGCCCTGGCTAGATCGTATGAGCAGTTCTTC.

This chain uses TRBV20-1 with TRBJ2-1, with TRBD2 matching over 7 bases. With V trimmed by 2 bases and J by 7 bases, 8 bases remained unmatched. CDR1 and CDR2 from the germline V gene are DFQATT and SNEGSKA (reference sequence). The CDR3 length is 14 residues. The DNA for the CDR3 is TGCAGTGCTAGACGGGCGGGAGTCGTTAATGAGCAGTTCTTC. Protein: CSARRAGVVNEQFF.

This chain links TRBV29-1 with TRBJ2-3, with 9 bases matching TRBD1. The CDR3 is made up of 13 amino acids. Germline values: CDR1 SQVTM, CDR2 ANQGSEA. The junction had 4 bases not matched to a gene; V was cut back by 3 bases and J by 6 bases. This CDR3 is CSVDGDRVDTQYF. Here the CDR3 DNA reads TGCAGCGTTGATGGGGACAGGGTGGATACGCAGTATTTT.

This clonotype occurred a few times. V and J are TRBV5-1 and TRBJ1-2; 9 bases agree with TRBD1. The CDR3 is 15 residues long. Germline V CDR1 and CDR2: SGHRS, YFSETQ. Trimming cost V 0 bases and J 7 bases; bases outside gene matches: 7. CDR3 coding DNA: TGCGCCAGCAGCTTGGAAGGACAGGGGTTTGGTGGCTACACCTTC. This translates into CASSLEGQGFGGYTF.

This clonotype showed up many times. This sequence joins TRBV30 and TRBJ2-1, with a weak D call TRBD1 (6 bases). There are 13 residues in the CDR3. Germline CDR1 reads GTSNPN; CDR2 reads SVGIG (reference sequence). Trimming removed 8 bases from V and 1 base from J, with 12 bases in between. In nucleotides, the CDR3 is TGTGCCCTAGACAGGCGGTCCTACAATGAGCAGTTCTTC. It is translated as CALDRRSYNEQFF.

The CDR3 bases are TGTGCCAGCAGCCAAGGACAGGTTCTTTATGGCTACACCTTC. The encoded protein is CASSQGQVLYGYTF. V usage is TRBV7-2 and J usage is TRBJ1-2, with TRBD1 identical over 7 bases. The germline V gene has CDR1 SGHTA and CDR2 FQGNSA. V was pared by 5 bases and J by 5 bases, with 8 bases of the junction left unmatched. The CDR3 has 14 residues.

This clonotype turned up a few times. This may arise from a read error, as a much more abundant clone is one base away. Because it lacks the conserved phenylalanine or tryptophan at the end, this CDR3 is likely a read error. V usage is TRBV11-3 and J usage is TRBJ2-1; the match to TRBD1 covers 7 bases. Looked up from germline, CDR1 is SGHNT and CDR2 is YENEEA. This CDR3 contains 14 residues. With V trimmed by 5 bases and J by 6 bases, 7 bases remained unmatched. The CDR3 protein is CASSPLQGSNEQFS. For the CDR3, the DNA is TGTGCCAGCAGCCCCCTACAGGGGAGCAATGAGCAGTTCTCC.

The J gene is TRBJ1-5, the V gene TRBV6-1; D is unresolved. Between the trimmed V and J ends, which lost 6 bases and 0 bases, there was a span of 9 bases. This CDR3 region has 14 residues. CDR1 MNHNS and CDR2 SASEGT come from the germline V gene. CDR3 bases: TGTGCCAGCAGGCAGACGAGTAGCAATCAGCCCCAGCATTTT. Protein product: CASRQTSSNQPQHF.

The chain joins TRBV5-1 to TRBJ1-2, with TRBD1 matching over 7 bases. CDR3 length equals 13 residues. V shed 6 bases and J 7 bases; nucleotides not matched to a gene: 9. The germline V gene has CDR1 SGHRS and CDR2 YFSETQ. This CDR3 reads CASTPRQGGGYTF. The CDR3 bases are TGCGCCAGCACTCCAAGACAGGGTGGTGGCTACACCTTC.

This chain connects TRBV6-1 to TRBJ2-3; TRBD2 aligns across 7 bases. Trimming removed 0 bases from V and 5 bases from J; junction bases left unmatched: 17. CDR3 length: 19 amino acids. CDR1 is MNHNS, CDR2 SASEGT, per germline. CDR3 loop: CASSEAGRDSGPLGDTQYF. CDR3 sequence (DNA): TGTGCCAGCAGTGAAGCGGGCCGAGATAGCGGGCCTTTGGGAGATACGCAGTATTTT.

At least ten counts were recorded for this clonotype. V and J are TRBV5-1 and TRBJ1-5; TRBD1 is a possible D gene (6 bases). The CDR3 is 14 residues long. The V gene lost 4 bases and the J gene lost 7 bases, with 15 bases spanning the gap. Germline assignment: CDR1 SGHRS and CDR2 YFSETQ. For the CDR3, the DNA is TGCGCCAGCAGCATGGGGCCTGACAGGCAGCCCCAGCATTTT. Translated: CASSMGPDRQPQHF. The full variable domain, rest sourced from reference TRBV5-1 and TRBJ1-5, is KAGVTQTPRYLIKTRGQQVTLSCSPISGHRSVSWYQQTPGQGLQFLFEYFSETQRNKGNFPGRFSGRQFSNSRSEMNVSTLELGDSALYLCASSMGPDRQPQHFGDGTRLSIL.

The rearrangement joins TRBV24-1 to TRBJ2-1; TRBD1 agrees at 7 bases. Germline V gene lookup returns CDR1 KGHDR and CDR2 SFDVKD. This CDR3 region has 12 residues. Trimming cost V 5 bases and J 8 bases; bases outside gene matches: 2. CDR3 sequence: CATSGQGDEQFF. The CDR3 DNA is TGTGCCACCAGTGGACAGGGTGATGAGCAGTTCTTC.

The chain is built from TRBV5-1 and TRBJ1-4; D remains ambiguous. Germline V lookup: CDR1 SGHRS, CDR2 YFSETQ. Trimming left V 0 bases short and J 4 bases short, with 7 bases between. The CDR3 sequence is 14 residues long. The CDR3 DNA is TGCGCCAGCAGCTTGGGACTCCTTAATGAAAAACTGTTTTTT. Its protein product is CASSLGLLNEKLFF.

The chain couples TRBV5-6 to TRBJ2-2; 10 nucleotides line up with TRBD1. The J segment lost 7 bases and the V segment lost 7 bases, leaving 4 bases of the junction unmatched. CDR3 length: 13 residues. The germline gives CDR1 SGHDT, CDR2 YYEEEE. The CDR3 region has the DNA TGTGCCAGCTCGGGACAGGGGAACGGGGAGCTGTTTTTT. It translates to CASSGQGNGELFF.

The genes are TRBV20-1 and TRBJ2-5, with 10 bases that match TRBD1. Germline-derived CDR1 and CDR2 are DFQATT and SNEGSKA (reference sequence). This CDR3 contains 13 residues. The V and J ends lost 5 bases and 4 bases, in that order; junction bases with no gene match: 4. The CDR3: CSAQTGGRETQYF. CDR3 DNA: TGCAGTGCTCAGACAGGGGGCCGAGAGACCCAGTACTTC.

This clonotype was counted many times. The chain links TRBV20-1 to TRBJ2-1; 7 nucleotides line up with TRBD1. Trimming removed 5 bases from V and 3 bases from J; junction bases left unmatched: 7. The germline CDR1 and CDR2 sequences are DFQATT and SNEGSKA (reference sequence). CDR3 length: 14 amino acids. The chain's CDR3 is CSAYTDRSYNEQFF. The CDR3 nucleotides are TGCAGTGCTTATACGGACAGGAGCTACAATGAGCAGTTCTTC.